This TCR beta chain was profiled in a study of T-cell reconstitution after alpha-beta-depleted transplantation in children. The CDR3 spans 15 residues. V was pared by 5 bases and J by 9 bases, with 11 bases of the junction left unmatched. Germline CDR1 and CDR2: SEHNR and FQNEAQ (reference sequence). Unique molecular identifiers were used to barcode this TCRbeta library. MiXCR, run by TCRdb on the PCR reads, gives a single entry per CDR3 protein. Among 800,000 to 1,000,000 distinct CDR3 sequences listed, roughly 29% were seen once. General study results and limits: Reported findings indicate that, about two months after transplant, alpha-beta T cells came from several hundred expanded clones, which were derived from non-depleted graft cells. TCRbeta diversity was high at day 60 in some patients (a result of surviving recipient T cells and thymic progenitors). T cells produced anew were the main source of T-cell counts and diversity one year after transplant.

This clonotype has only a few counts. Antigen: not known. The sequence came from a boy in the first two years of life who had a stem cell transplant for SCID, so the T cells may come from the graft donor. The material sequenced was PBMCs, mostly from graft donor cells, taken 360 days after TCRalphabeta/CD19-depleted stem cell transplant. V is TRBV7-9 and J is TRBJ2-3; 10 bases align to TRBD1. The CDR3 is CASSPGTGVGRTQYF. The CDR3 DNA reads TGTGCCAGCAGCCCCGGGACAGGGGTGGGACGAACGCAGTATTTT.